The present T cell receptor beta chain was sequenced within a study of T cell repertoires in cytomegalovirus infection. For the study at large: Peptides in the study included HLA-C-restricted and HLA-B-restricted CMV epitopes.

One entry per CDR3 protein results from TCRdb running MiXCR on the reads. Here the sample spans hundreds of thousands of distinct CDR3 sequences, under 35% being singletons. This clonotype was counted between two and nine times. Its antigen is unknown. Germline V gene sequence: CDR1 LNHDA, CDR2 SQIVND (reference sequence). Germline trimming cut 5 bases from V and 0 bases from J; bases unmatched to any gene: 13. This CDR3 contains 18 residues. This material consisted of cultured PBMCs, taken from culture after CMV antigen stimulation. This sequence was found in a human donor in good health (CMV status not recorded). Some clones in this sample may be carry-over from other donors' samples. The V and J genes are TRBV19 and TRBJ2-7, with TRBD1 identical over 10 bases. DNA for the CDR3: TGTGCCAGTAGTGACCGGGACAGGGGACTCACAACCTCCTACGAGCAGTACTTC. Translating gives CASSDRDRGLTTSYEQYF.